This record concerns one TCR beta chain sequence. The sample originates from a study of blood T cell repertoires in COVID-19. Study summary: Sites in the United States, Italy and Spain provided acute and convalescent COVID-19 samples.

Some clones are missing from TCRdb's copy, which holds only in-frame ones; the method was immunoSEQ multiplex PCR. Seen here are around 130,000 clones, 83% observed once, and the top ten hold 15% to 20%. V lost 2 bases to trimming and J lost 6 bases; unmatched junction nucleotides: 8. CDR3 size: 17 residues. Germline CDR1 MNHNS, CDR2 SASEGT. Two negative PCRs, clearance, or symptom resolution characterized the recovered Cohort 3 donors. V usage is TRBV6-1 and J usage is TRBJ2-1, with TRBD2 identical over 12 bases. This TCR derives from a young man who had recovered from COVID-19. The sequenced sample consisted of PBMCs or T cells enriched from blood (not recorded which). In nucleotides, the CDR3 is TGTGCCAGCAGTGAATCCCCGGGACTAGCGGGTTTCAATGAGCAGTTCTTC. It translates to CASSESPGLAGFNEQFF.